Presented here are 18 T cell receptor beta chains from one specimen sequenced in a study of breast tumors, draining lymph nodes, adjacent tissues. Axillary draining lymph nodes of breast cancer patients supplied the node samples. Using its own MiXCR run on the multiplex PCR reads, TCRdb lists one record per CDR3 protein. The repertoire holds about 200,000 distinct CDR3 sequences, with approximately 33% as singletons. The source material was axillary lymph node tissue. All receptors come from a female donor with breast cancer. Some clones in this sample may be carry-over from other donors' samples.

Note on this clonotype: Relative to the germline gene, one junction end is altered; a read error may explain this. V usage is TRBV19 and J usage is TRBJ2-3; unclear D gene. The CDR3 length is 18 residues. CDR1 and CDR2 (germline): LNHDA, SQIVND (reference sequence). The CDR3 nucleotides read TGTGCCAGTAGTGTAGATGTCCTTGGGCGACCTCGCACAGATACGCAGTATTTT. Protein sequence: CASSVDVLGRPRTDTQYF.

The rearrangement joins TRBV7-2 to TRBJ2-7; the D call may be TRBD1 or TRBD2 (6 bases each). Germline loops: CDR1 SGHTA, CDR2 FQGNSA. The germline V and J ends were trimmed by 4 bases and 2 bases, with 21 bases remaining between them. This CDR3 contains 17 residues. The CDR3 loop is CASSSGVGRGGTYEQYF. CDR3 nucleotides: TGTGCCAGCAGCTCCGGGGTAGGCAGGGGAGGTACCTACGAGCAGTACTTC.

Notes on this clonotype: It may be a read error: a sequence one base away is much more abundant. The CDR3 DNA follows: TGTGCCAGCAGTTTCGCTCAGGTCAATGAGCAGTTCTTC. Its translation is CASSFAQVNEQFF. The chain links TRBV12-3 or TRBV12-4 to TRBJ2-1; D is undetermined. The CDR3 has 13 residues. V lost 3 bases and J 6 bases, leaving 9 bases between the germline ends.

As to this clonotype: It may be a read error: a sequence one base away is much more abundant. The rearrangement uses TRBV6-6 and TRBJ2-3; possibly TRBD2 for D (5 bases). V lost 5 bases to trimming and J lost 0 bases, with 15 bases between them. Per germline, CDR1 MNHNY and CDR2 SVGAGI (reference sequence). This CDR3 is built from 16 residues. CDR3: CASSHIQRISTDTQYF. Written as DNA, the CDR3 is TGTGCCAGCAGTCACATCCAGCGGATTAGCACAGATACGCAGTATTTT.

This clonotype was observed many times. The chain combines TRBV19 with TRBJ1-4; maybe TRBD1 (6 bases). Germline assignment: CDR1 LNHDA and CDR2 SQIVND (reference sequence). The CDR3 is 15 residues long. V was clipped by 5 bases and J by 5 bases, with 15 bases between them. In DNA, the CDR3 is TGTGCCAGTAGTGTCTACCGGGACATCAATGAAAAACTGTTTTTT. This translates into CASSVYRDINEKLFF.

This clonotype was found many times. The chain uses TRBV7-2 and TRBJ2-3, with a tentative D call TRBD1 (6 bases). Germline V lookup: CDR1 SGHTA, CDR2 FQGNSA. The CDR3 has 15 amino acids. Trimming shortened V by 4 bases and J by 4 bases, and 15 bases separated the two germline ends. The CDR3 nucleotides read TGTGCCAGCAGCTCCCGGACAGCTCAGCCAGATACGCAGTATTTT. This encodes CASSSRTAQPDTQYF. Variable domain in full (rest from reference TRBV7-2 and TRBJ2-3): GAGVSQSPSNKVTEKGKDVELRCDPISGHTALYWYRQSLGQGLEFLIYFQGNSAPDKSGLPSDRFSAERTGGSVSTLTIQRTQQEDSAVYLCASSSRTAQPDTQYFGPGTRLTVL.

The V gene is TRBV7-2, the J gene TRBJ2-2; 11 bases are shared with TRBD2. CDR1 is SGHTA and CDR2 is FQGNSA in the germline V gene. The CDR3 extends over 18 amino acids. V shed 2 bases and J 2 bases; nucleotides not matched to a gene: 7. The CDR3 region is CASSLQLAGAVNTGELFF. The CDR3 DNA is TGTGCCAGCAGCTTACAACTAGCGGGGGCAGTAAACACCGGGGAGCTGTTTTTT.

Concerning this clonotype: It may be a read error: a sequence one base away is much more abundant. V and J are TRBV5-1 and TRBJ1-6, with a possible D match to TRBD1 (5 bases). The length of the CDR3 is 14 residues. Germline CDR1 reads SGHRS; CDR2 reads YFSETQ. CDR3 region: CASSLGSGYSPLRF. The CDR3 coding sequence is TGCGCCAGCAGCTTGGGGTCAGGGTATTCACCCCTCCGCTTT.

The genes are TRBV28 and TRBJ2-1; tentative D call: TRBD1 (7 bases). V lost 6 bases and J lost 6, with 18 bases in between. There are 15 residues in the CDR3. Germline V lookup: CDR1 MDHEN, CDR2 SYDVKM. DNA of the CDR3: TGTGCCAGCAGAGGTCCAGGGGGGAGGTGCAATGAGCAGTTCTTC. Translation gives CASRGPGGRCNEQFF.

This clonotype was recorded at least ten times. The rearrangement joins TRBV5-1 to TRBJ2-1; 10 bases align to TRBD2. The CDR3 length is 15 residues. Per germline, CDR1 SGHRS and CDR2 YFSETQ. Unmatched junction bases numbered 8, after V lost 4 bases and J lost 7 bases. CDR3: CASSPEERGGNEQFF. CDR3 nucleotides: TGCGCCAGCAGCCCCGAGGAGCGGGGGGGTAATGAGCAGTTCTTC.

This clonotype was counted at least ten times. The chain has TRBV7-2 and TRBJ2-7; a possible D gene is TRBD1 (6 bases). Between the trimmed V and J ends, which lost 5 bases and 6 bases, there was a span of 14 bases. This CDR3 has 13 residues. Per the germline V gene, CDR1 is SGHTA and CDR2 is FQGNSA. CDR3 in DNA: TGTGCCAGCAGCCTGAACAGGGAACGCGAGCAGTACTTC. Residues: CASSLNREREQYF.

This clonotype was counted many times. The rearrangement joins TRBV7-9 to TRBJ2-1; 7 bases align to TRBD1. In germline, CDR1 is SEHNR, CDR2 FQNEAQ (reference sequence). The CDR3 is 15 residues long. V trimming: 1 base; J trimming: 9 bases; junction bases outside the gene matches: 9. This CDR3 is CASSLEEDRRSEQFF. CDR3 coding DNA: TGTGCCAGCAGCTTAGAAGAGGACAGGCGCAGTGAGCAGTTCTTC.

In its sample, this clonotype was seen many times. This rearrangement joins TRBV4-2 to TRBJ2-1; 7 bases agree with TRBD2. The CDR3 totals 17 residues. Germline V gene data show CDR1 as LGHNA and CDR2 as YNFKEQ. V lost 0 bases to trimming and J lost 0 bases; unmatched junction nucleotides: 5. The CDR3 reads CASSQDATSASYNEQFF. The CDR3 DNA reads TGTGCCAGCAGCCAAGACGCAACTAGCGCCTCCTACAATGAGCAGTTCTTC.

This clonotype has ten or more counts. The gene calls are TRBV9 and TRBJ2-2; D may be TRBD2 (5 bases). V lost 3 bases and J lost 6, with 9 bases in between. The CDR3 extends over 13 amino acids. CDR1 and CDR2 (germline): SGDLS, YYNGEE. DNA of the CDR3: TGTGCCAGCAGCGGAGGGTTTTCCGGGGAGCTGTTTTTT. Translated: CASSGGFSGELFF. Using reference TRBV9 and TRBJ2-2 for the parts outside the CDR3, the full variable domain is DSGVTQTPKHLITATGQRVTLRCSPRSGDLSVYWYQQSLDQGLQFLIQYYNGEERAKGNILERFSAQQFPDLHSELNLSSLELGDSALYFCASSGGFSGELFFGEGSRLTVL.

On this clonotype: This could be a read error, since a much larger clone is one nucleotide away. The chain has TRBV5-5 and TRBJ2-1; D tentatively fits TRBD1 or TRBD2 (5 bases each). The CDR3 spans 15 residues. Germline V gene sequence: CDR1 SGHKS, CDR2 YYEKEE (reference sequence). V lost 4 bases, J lost 8 bases, and 19 bases lay in between. The CDR3 DNA reads as TGTGCCAGCAGCCCCCGGGGACCGCCATCTGATGAGCAGTTCTTC. Protein sequence: CASSPRGPPSDEQFF.

The rearrangement links TRBV25-1 to TRBJ2-1; TRBD2 agrees at 9 bases. Germline CDR1 is MGHDK and CDR2 is SYGVNS. This CDR3 region has 17 residues. The junction had 15 bases not matched to a gene; V was cut back by 7 bases and J by 5 bases. The CDR3 DNA sequence: TGTGCCAGCAAGTCAACTAGCGGGCTCCACCGTCACAATGAGCAGTTCTTC. Translated: CASKSTSGLHRHNEQFF.

The chain couples TRBV29-1 to TRBJ1-1; 9 bases agree with TRBD1. V dropped 6 bases and J dropped 3; count of bases not matched to a gene: 11. Germline lookup yields CDR1 SQVTM and CDR2 ANQGSEA. The CDR3 loop spans 15 amino acids. The CDR3 loop is CSVAVPDRGYTEAFF. In nucleotides, the CDR3 is TGCAGCGTCGCCGTACCGGACAGGGGATACACTGAAGCTTTCTTT.

Many counts were recorded for this clonotype. V gene TRBV7-9 combines with J gene TRBJ2-3, with TRBD2 matching over 12 bases. V lost 8 bases and J lost 5; bases outside the gene matches: 2. Germline-derived CDR1 and CDR2 are SEHNR and FQNEAQ (reference sequence). The CDR3 contains 13 residues. CDR3 in DNA: TGTGCCAGCTCGGGACTAGCGGGAGATACGCAGTATTTT. It yields the protein CASSGLAGDTQYF. The full variable domain, rest sourced from reference TRBV7-9 and TRBJ2-3, is DTGVSQNPRHKITKRGQNVTFRCDPISEHNRLYWYRQTLGQGPEFLTYFQNEAQLEKSRLLSDRFSAERPKGSFSTLEIQRTEQGDSAMYLCASSGLAGDTQYFGPGTRLTVL.